This record looks at one TCR beta chain sequence and its context. The J segment lost 4 bases and the V segment lost 1 base, leaving 5 bases of the junction unmatched. Germline V gene lookup returns CDR1 SGHNT and CDR2 YYREEE (reference sequence). There are 16 residues in the CDR3. These data are taken from a study of blood T cell repertoires in COVID-19. Study summary: Acute and convalescent COVID-19 samples came from the United States, Italy and Spain. From T cells, B-cell-depleted T cells, or PBMCs came the material, which was cDNA or gDNA.

Sequencing was performed with immunoSEQ multiplex PCR; in TCRdb, only in-frame clones are kept and a portion is missing. The sample consists of 310,000 or so clones, roughly 90% of them appearing once. The sequence was collected from a man in his late teens or twenties who had recovered from COVID-19. V usage is TRBV5-4 and J usage is TRBJ2-5, with 12 bases fitting TRBD2. Material for sequencing was peripheral blood. CDR3 nucleotide sequence: TGTGCCAGCAGCTTGTCGACTAGCGGGGGAGGAGAGACCCAGTACTTC. Protein sequence: CASSLSTSGGGETQYF.